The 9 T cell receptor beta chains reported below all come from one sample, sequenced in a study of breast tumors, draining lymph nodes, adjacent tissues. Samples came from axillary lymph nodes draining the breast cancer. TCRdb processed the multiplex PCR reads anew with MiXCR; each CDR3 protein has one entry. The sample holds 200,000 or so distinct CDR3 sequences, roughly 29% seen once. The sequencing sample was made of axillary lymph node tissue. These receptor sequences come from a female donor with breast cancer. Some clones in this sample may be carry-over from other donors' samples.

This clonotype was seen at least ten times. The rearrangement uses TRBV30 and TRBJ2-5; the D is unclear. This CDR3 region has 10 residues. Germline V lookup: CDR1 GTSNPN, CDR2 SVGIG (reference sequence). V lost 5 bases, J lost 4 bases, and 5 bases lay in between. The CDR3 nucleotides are TGTGCCTGGGAAGTAGAGACCCAGTACTTC. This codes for CAWEVETQYF.

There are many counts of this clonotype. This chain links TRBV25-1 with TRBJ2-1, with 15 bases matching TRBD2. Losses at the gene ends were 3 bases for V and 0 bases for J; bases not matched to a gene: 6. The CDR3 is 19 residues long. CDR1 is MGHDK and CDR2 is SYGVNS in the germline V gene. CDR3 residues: CASSDPGLAGGRSYNEQFF. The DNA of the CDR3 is TGTGCCAGCAGTGATCCGGGACTAGCGGGAGGTCGCTCCTACAATGAGCAGTTCTTC.

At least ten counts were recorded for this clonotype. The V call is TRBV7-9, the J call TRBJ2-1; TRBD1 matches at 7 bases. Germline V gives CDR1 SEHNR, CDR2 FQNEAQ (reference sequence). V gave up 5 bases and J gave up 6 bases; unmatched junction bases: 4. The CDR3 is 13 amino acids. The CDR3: CASSLTGVNEQFF. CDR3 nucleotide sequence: TGTGCCAGCAGCCTAACAGGGGTCAATGAGCAGTTCTTC.

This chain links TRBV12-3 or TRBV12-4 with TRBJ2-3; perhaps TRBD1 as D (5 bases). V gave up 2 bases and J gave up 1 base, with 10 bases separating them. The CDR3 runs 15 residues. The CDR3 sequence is CASSLQGLGTDTQYF. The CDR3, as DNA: TGTGCCAGCAGTTTACAGGGCCTGGGCACAGATACGCAGTATTTT.

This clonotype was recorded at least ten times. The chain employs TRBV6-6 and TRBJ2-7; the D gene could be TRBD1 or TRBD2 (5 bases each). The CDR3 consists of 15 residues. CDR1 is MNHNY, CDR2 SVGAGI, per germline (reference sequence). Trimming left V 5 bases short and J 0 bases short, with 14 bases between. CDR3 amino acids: CASSPSGRFSYEQYF. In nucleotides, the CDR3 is TGTGCCAGCAGTCCCTCGGGACGATTCTCCTACGAGCAGTACTTC.

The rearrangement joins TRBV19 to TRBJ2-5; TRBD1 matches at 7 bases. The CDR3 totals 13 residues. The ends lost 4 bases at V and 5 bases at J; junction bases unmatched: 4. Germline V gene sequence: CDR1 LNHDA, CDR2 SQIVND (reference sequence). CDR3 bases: TGTGCCAGTAGTACCGGGACAGTGGAGACCCAGTACTTC. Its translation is CASSTGTVETQYF.

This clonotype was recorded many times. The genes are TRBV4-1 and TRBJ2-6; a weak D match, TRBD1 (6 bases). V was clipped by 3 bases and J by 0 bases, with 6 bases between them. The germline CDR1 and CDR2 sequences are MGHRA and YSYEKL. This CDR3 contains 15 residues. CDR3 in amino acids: CASSQGASGANVLTF. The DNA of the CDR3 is TGCGCCAGCAGCCAGGGGGCCTCTGGGGCCAACGTCCTGACTTTC.

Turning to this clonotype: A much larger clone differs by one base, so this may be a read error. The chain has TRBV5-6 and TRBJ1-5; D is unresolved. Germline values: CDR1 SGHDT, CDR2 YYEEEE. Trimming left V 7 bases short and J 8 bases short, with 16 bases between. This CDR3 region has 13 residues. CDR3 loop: CASDPRGTEPQHF. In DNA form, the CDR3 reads TGTGCCAGCGACCCCCGGGGAACGGAGCCCCAGCATTTT.

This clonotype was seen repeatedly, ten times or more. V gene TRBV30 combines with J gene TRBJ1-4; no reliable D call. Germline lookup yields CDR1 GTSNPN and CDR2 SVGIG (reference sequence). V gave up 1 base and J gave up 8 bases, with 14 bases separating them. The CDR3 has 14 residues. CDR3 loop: CAWSGRAGGEKLFF. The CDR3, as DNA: TGTGCCTGGAGTGGACGGGCCGGTGGCGAAAAACTGTTTTTT.